This entry concerns a single TCR beta chain. Its antigen is not identified. The authors prepared the TCRbeta library with unique molecular identifiers. Via MiXCR, TCRdb re-called the PCR reads, giving one row per CDR3 protein. The profile covers about 510,000 distinct CDR3 sequences, with 11% appearing a single time and 14% taken by the ten largest. These data come from a study of T-cell reconstitution after alpha-beta-depleted transplantation in children. General observations from the study: By one year post-transplant, T-cell counts and diversity largely arose from T cells that were newly produced.

The receptor's source is a female patient aged 2-10 years who had a stem cell transplant for aplastic anemia, so the T cells may come from the graft donor. The source material was PBMCs, mostly from graft donor cells, sampled 180 days after TCRalphabeta/CD19-depleted stem cell transplant.

For the CDR3, the DNA is TGTGCCAGCAGGTTGACTAGCGGGAGTCACAATGAGCAGTTCTTC. Its translation: CASRLTSGSHNEQFF. This chain links TRBV6-5 with TRBJ2-1; TRBD2 matches 12 bases. Germline V CDR1 and CDR2: MNHEY, SVGAGI. Unmatched junction bases numbered 5, after V lost 6 bases and J lost 5 bases. The CDR3 has 15 residues.